The clone carrying this TCR beta chain occurred a few times. CDR3 length: 13 amino acids. Germline loops: CDR1 MGHRA, CDR2 YSYEKL. Between the trimmed V and J ends, which lost 4 bases and 0 bases, there was a span of 7 bases. This specimen comes from a study of blood T cell repertoires in COVID-19. Whole-study context: There were acute and convalescent COVID-19 samples, and they came from the United States, Italy and Spain. PBMCs, B-cell-depleted T cells, or T cells were the source of the cDNA or gDNA that made up the material.

Original data processing: By means of reference gene primer amplification, nucleated cell counts were estimated. Using immunoSEQ multiplex PCR, the repertoire was profiled, and TCRdb retains in-frame clones only, with some absent. D and trimming come from the DNA, and the V and J calls and clone size come from that table. The data contain around 130,000 clones, roughly four fifths of them singletons. The V call is TRBV4-1, the J call TRBJ2-7; D is unresolved. Source material: peripheral blood. This TCR derives from a human donor in a cohort sampled during active COVID-19. CDR3 sequence reads: CASSPTLSYEQYF. For the CDR3, the DNA is TGCGCCAGCAGCCCGACACTCTCCTACGAGCAGTACTTC.